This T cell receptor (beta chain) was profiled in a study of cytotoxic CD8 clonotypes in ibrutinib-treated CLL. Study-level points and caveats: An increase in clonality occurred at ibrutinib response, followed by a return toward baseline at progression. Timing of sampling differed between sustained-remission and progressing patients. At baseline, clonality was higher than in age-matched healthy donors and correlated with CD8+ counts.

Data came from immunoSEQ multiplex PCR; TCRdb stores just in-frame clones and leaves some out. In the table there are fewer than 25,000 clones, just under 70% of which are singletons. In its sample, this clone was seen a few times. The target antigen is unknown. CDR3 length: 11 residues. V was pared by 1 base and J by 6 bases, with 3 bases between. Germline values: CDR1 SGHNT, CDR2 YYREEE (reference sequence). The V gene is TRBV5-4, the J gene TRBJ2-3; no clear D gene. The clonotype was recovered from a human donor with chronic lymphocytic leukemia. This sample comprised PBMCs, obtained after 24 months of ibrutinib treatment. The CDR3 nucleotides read TGTGCCAGCAGCTTGAGGGATACGCAGTATTTT. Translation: CASSLRDTQYF.